In this sample, the clone carrying this TCR beta chain turned up once. The sample comes from a study of blood T cell repertoires in COVID-19. Trimming took 3 bases from V and 4 from J; bases not matched to a gene: 14. Germline V gene data show CDR1 as SGHDN and CDR2 as FVKESK. The CDR3 sequence is 17 residues long. TCRdb keeps only in-frame clones here, not all; method: immunoSEQ multiplex PCR. This sample has some 25,000 clones; roughly 89% occur once, and the top ten carry roughly a quarter. The chain links TRBV14 to TRBJ1-2; 7 bases are a match to TRBD1. The sample was peripheral blood. This clonotype was obtained from a man aged 70 or older with COVID-19, enrolled during active disease. In DNA form, the CDR3 reads TGTGCCAGCAGCCACCGGGACAGTCACCTTGCAATCTATGGCTACACCTTC. Encoded protein: CASSHRDSHLAIYGYTF.